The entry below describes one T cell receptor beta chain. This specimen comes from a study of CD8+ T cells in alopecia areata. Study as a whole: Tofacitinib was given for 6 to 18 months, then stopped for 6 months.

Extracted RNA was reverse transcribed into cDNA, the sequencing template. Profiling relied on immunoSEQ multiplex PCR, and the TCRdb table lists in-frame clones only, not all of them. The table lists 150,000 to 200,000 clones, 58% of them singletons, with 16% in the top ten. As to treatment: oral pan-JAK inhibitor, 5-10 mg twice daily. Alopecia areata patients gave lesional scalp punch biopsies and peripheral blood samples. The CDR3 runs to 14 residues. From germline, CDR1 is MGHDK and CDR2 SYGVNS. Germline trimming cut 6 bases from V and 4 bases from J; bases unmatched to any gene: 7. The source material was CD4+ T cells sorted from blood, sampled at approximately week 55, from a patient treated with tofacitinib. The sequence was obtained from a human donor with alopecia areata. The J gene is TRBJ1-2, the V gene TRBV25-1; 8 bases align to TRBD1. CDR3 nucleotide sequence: TGTGCCAGCAGACCAGGGGGCTGGAGCTATGGCTACACCTTC. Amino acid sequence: CASRPGGWSYGYTF.